The T cell receptor (beta chain) described here comes from a study of shared clonotypes between healthy human individuals. Study outcomes and limitations: Four donors shared about 4.8% of their naive CD4 clonotypes. Sampling used blood alone; tissue repertoires probably differ.

The input for sorted-subset replicate PCRs was about 210 ng DNA, around 27,000 T cell genomes. In the original workflow: Filtering differed since immunoSEQ provided only junctions, with no quality scores. Using immunoSEQ multiplex PCR, the repertoire was profiled, and TCRdb retains in-frame clones only, with some absent. The DNA was the basis for D and trimming; V, J and clone size are from that table. There are about 1 million clones in the sample; more than 60% occur only once, and over 1.3% lies in the top ten. The CDR3 is 14 residues long. Germline V CDR1 and CDR2: SGDLS, YYNGEE. The V end lost 2 bases, the J end lost 4 bases, and 10 bases lay between the germline ends. A remark on this clone: The antigen remains unidentified.

This clonotype was sampled from a man between 18 and 35 years old in good health. Sequencing input: memory CD4+ T cells sorted from blood. The subset is: CD45RA-negative fraction. This chain links TRBV9 with TRBJ1-5; D possibly corresponds to TRBD1 (5 bases). The CDR3 here is CASSVEGRNQPQHF. The DNA of the CDR3 is TGTGCCAGCAGCGTTGAGGGACGGAATCAGCCCCAGCATTTT.